The text below deals with one T cell receptor (beta chain). Its antigen is as yet unknown. Clones were sequenced by immunoSEQ multiplex PCR, and TCRdb holds only the in-frame ones, with some missing. Among about 120,000 clones listed, about 86% were seen once. These data are taken from a study of T cell responses to AZD1222 COVID-19 vaccine. Study observations and caveats: The study sampled repertoires only after the peak T cell response. The reported proportion of spike-specific TCRs targeting unmutated variant regions was nearly half.

Germline V gene lookup returns CDR1 KGHSH and CDR2 LQKENI. V lost 6 bases to trimming and J lost 8 bases; unmatched junction nucleotides: 7. The CDR3 runs 14 residues. The receptor was derived from an adult in good health. The input for sequencing was peripheral blood, taken on day 0 of AZD1222 vaccination. The chain recombines TRBV18 with TRBJ1-6, with 7 positions matching TRBD1. CDR3 coding DNA: TGTGCCAGCTCGACAGGGTCGCCTGATTCACCCCTCCACTTT. Protein sequence: CASSTGSPDSPLHF. Full variable domain (missing parts from reference TRBV18 and TRBJ1-6): NAGVMQNPRHLVRRRGQEARLRCSPMKGHSHVYWYRQLPEEGLKFMVYLQKENIIDESGMPKERFSAEFPKEGPSILRIQQVVRGDSAAYFCASSTGSPDSPLHFGNGTRLTVT.